This TCR beta chain was observed in a study of technical replicates of blood from a handful of donors. Here immunoSEQ multiplex PCR was the method, and the copy in TCRdb shows in-frame clones only, minus some. Among roughly 70,000 clones, just under 95% were seen once, and the ten largest hold under 0.5%. V was pared by 6 bases and J by 1 base, with 5 bases of the junction left unmatched. CDR3 length: 14 residues. CDR1 and CDR2 from the germline V gene are SQVTM and ANQGSEA. The receptor's source is a human donor in good health. J is TRBJ2-5 and V is TRBV29-1; 10 bases match TRBD1. Sequencing input: T cells isolated from PBMCs. The CDR3 coding sequence is TGCAGCGTGGGGGACAGGGGCGTCCAAGAGACCCAGTACTTC. As protein: CSVGDRGVQETQYF.